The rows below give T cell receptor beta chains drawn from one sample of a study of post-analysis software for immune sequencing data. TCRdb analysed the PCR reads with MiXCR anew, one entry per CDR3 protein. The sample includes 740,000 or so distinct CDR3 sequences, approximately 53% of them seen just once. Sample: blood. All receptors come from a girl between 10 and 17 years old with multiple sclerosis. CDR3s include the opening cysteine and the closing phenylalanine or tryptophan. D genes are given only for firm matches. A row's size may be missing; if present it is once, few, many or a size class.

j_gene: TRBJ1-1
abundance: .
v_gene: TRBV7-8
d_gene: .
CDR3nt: TGTGCCAGCAGTTACACCCACACTGAAGCTTTCTTT
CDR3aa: CASSYTHTEAFF

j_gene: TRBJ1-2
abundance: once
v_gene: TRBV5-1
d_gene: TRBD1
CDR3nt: TGCGCCAGCAGCTTGGAAGGCAGGGGGGTCTATGGCTACACCTTC
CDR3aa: CASSLEGRGVYGYTF

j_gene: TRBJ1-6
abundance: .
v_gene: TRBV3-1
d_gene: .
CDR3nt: TGTGCCAGCAGCACGGTAGGATCACCCCTCCACTTT
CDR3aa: CASSTVGSPLHF

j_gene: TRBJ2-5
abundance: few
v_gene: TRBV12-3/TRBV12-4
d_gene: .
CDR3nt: TGTGCCAGCAGGCCCACGGGGCGGGAGACCCAGTACTTC
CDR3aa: CASRPTGRETQYF

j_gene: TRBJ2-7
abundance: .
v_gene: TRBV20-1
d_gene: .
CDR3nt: TGCAGTGCTAGGATGATTGGGCAGGTCTCCTACGAGCAGTACTTC
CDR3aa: CSARMIGQVSYEQYF

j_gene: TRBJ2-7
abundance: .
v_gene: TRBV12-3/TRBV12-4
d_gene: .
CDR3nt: TGTGCCAGCAGACCCGCAGGGCTCTCCTACGAGCAGTACTTC
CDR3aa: CASRPAGLSYEQYF

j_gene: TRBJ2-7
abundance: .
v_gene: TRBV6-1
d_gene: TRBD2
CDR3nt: TGTGCCAGCAGTGAAACCCTAGCGGGGGGCCCCCACGAGCAGTACTTC
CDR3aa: CASSETLAGGPHEQYF

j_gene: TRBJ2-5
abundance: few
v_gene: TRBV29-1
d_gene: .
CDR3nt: TGCAGCGCTGGGGGGCGAACCAAAGAGACCCAGTACTTC
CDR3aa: CSAGGRTKETQYF

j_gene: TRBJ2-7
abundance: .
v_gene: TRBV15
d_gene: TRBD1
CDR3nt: TGTGCCACCAGCAGAGCGGGACAGGGGGCTGTTAACGAGCAGTACTTC
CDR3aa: CATSRAGQGAVNEQYF

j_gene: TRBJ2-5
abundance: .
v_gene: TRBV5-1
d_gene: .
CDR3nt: TGCGCCAGCAGCTTGGCCGGAAGCAGGGGAGAGACCCAGTACTTC
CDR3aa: CASSLAGSRGETQYF

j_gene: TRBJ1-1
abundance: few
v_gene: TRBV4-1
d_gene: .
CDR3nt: TGCGCCAGCAGCCCTCCCCTCCCGCTGAACACTGAAGCTTTCTTT
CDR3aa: CASSPPLPLNTEAFF

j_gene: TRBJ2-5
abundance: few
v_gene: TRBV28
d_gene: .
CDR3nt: TGTGCCAGCAGTTTCGTCCGGGGCGCCCAAGAGACCCAGTACTTC
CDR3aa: CASSFVRGAQETQYF

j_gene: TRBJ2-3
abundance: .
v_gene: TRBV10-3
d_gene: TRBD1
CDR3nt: TGTGCCATCAGTGAGCCGGACAGGGGAAGCACAGATACGCAGTATTTT
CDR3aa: CAISEPDRGSTDTQYF

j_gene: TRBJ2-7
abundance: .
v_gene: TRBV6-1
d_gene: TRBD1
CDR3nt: TGTGCCAGCAGTGAAGGAAACACAGGGGGCTACGAGCAGTACTTC
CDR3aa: CASSEGNTGGYEQYF

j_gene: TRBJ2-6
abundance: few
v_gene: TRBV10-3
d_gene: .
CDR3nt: TGTGCCATCAGTGAGCGGGGCGGTGGGGCCAACGTCCTGACTTTC
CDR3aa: CAISERGGGANVLTF

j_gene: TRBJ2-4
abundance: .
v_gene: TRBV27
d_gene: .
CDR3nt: TGTGCCAGCAGCTCCCTACTAGCTCCGGAGATCCAGTACTTC
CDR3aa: CASSSLLAPEIQYF

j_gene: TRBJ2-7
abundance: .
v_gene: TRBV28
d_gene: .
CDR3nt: TGTGCCAGCAGTTTAGCCTCGGGGCGGGCGCCATACGAGCAGTACTTC
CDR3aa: CASSLASGRAPYEQYF

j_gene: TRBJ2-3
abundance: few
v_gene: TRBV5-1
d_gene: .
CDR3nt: TGCGCCAGCAGCCCCTCACGGGGCGACTATACGCAGTATTTT
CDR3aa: CASSPSRGDYTQYF

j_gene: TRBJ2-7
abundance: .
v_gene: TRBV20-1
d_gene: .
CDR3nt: TGCAGTGCCATTATCCCCAAAGGATTTTCCTACGAGCAGTACTTC
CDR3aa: CSAIIPKGFSYEQYF

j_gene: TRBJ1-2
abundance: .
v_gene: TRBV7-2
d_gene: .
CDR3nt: TGTGCCAGCACCAAGAAAAAGGGGGAGGGCCTCTATGGCTACACCTTC
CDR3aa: CASTKKKGEGLYGYTF

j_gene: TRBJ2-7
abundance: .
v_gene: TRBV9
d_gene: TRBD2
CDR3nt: TGTGCCAGCAGCGTAGGTCTTAGCGGGGGGGCCTACGAGCAGTACTTC
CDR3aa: CASSVGLSGGAYEQYF

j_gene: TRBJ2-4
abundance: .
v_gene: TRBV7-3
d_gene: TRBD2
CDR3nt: TGTGCCAGCAGCTTAAGCGGGAGGGCCGTAAACATTCAGTACTTC
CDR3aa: CASSLSGRAVNIQYF

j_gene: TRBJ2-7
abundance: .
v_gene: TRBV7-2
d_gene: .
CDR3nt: TGTGCCAGCAGCTTAGCGCGGCAGGACTACGAGCAGTACTTC
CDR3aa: CASSLARQDYEQYF

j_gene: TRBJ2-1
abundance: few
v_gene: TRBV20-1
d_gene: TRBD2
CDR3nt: TGCAGTGCCCCGGGGACTAGCGGAGGCCATGAGCAGTTCTTC
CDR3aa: CSAPGTSGGHEQFF

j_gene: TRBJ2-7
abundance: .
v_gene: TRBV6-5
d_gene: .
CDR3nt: TGTGCCAGCAGTTCGGGGCGGCTGTACTCCTACGAGCAGTACTTC
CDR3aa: CASSSGRLYSYEQYF

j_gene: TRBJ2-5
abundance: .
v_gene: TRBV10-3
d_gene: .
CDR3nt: TGTGCCACCTCCGCGGGGCGGGGCAACCAAGAGACCCAGTACTTC
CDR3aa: CATSAGRGNQETQYF

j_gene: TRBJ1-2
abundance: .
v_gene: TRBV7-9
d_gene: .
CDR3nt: TGTGCCAGCAGCTTAGGTCCAGTATCTAACTATGGCTACACCTTC
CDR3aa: CASSLGPVSNYGYTF

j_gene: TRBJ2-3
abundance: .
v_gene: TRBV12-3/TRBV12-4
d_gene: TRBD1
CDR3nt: TGTGCCAGCAGTCGGGACAGGGGGCGGCGGATGGCTGGTGGAGATACGCAGTATTTT
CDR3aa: CASSRDRGRRMAGGDTQYF

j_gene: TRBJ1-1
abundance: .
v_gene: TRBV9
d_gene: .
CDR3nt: TGTGCCAGCACTAAAGAGGGGGGGGACACTGAAGCTTTCTTT
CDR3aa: CASTKEGGDTEAFF

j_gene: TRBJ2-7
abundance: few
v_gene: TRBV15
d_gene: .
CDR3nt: TGTGCCACCAGCAGAGGAGGTAACCCCTACGAGCAGTACTTC
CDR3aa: CATSRGGNPYEQYF

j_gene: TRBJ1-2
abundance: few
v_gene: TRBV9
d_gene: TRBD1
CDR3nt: TGTGCCAGCAGCCAACCGGGACAGGGTAACTATGGCTACACCTTC
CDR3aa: CASSQPGQGNYGYTF

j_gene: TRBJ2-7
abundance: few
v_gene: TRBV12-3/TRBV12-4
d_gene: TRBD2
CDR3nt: TGTGCCAGCCAGACCGTCGGGGGGAGGGACGAGCAGTACTTC
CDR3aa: CASQTVGGRDEQYF

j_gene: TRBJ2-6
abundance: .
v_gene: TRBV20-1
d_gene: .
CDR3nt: TGCAGTGCTTTAGCCTCTCTCCACAATGTTACAGCTTCTGGGGCCAACGTCCTGACTTTC
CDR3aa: CSALASLHNVTASGANVLTF

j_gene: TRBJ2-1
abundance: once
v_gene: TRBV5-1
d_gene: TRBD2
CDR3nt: TGCGCCAGCAGCTTGGCCTTGGCGGGAGGAGCCTGCAATGAGCAGTTCTTC
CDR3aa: CASSLALAGGACNEQFF

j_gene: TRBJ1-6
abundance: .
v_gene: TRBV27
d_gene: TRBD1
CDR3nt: TGTGCCAGCAGGGCCGGGACAGGGGGCGAGGGATATAATTCACCCCTCCACTTT
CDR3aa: CASRAGTGGEGYNSPLHF

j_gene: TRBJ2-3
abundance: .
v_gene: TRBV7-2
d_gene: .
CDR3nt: TGTGCCAGCAGCTTATTCGGCGGGGCCCGCACAGATACGCAGTATTTT
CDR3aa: CASSLFGGARTDTQYF

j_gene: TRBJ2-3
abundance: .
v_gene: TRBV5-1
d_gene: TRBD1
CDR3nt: TGCGCCAGCAGCTTGAGACAGGGCTTACAAACGCAGTATTTT
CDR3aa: CASSLRQGLQTQYF

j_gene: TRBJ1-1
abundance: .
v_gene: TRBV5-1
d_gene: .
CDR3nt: TGCGCCAGCAGTTATAGACAGGATGTGAACGCTGAAGCTTTCTTT
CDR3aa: CASSYRQDVNAEAFF

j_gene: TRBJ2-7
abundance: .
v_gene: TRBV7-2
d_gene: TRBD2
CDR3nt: TGTGCCAGCAGCTTAGCGACGGGTAGCGGGAGACATCCGGTGGCCTACGAGCAGTACTTC
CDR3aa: CASSLATGSGRHPVAYEQYF

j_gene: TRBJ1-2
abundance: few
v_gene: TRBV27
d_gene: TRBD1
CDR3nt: TGTGCCAGCAGTTGGGCAGGGGGGGTATCAAACTATGGCTACACCTTC
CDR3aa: CASSWAGGVSNYGYTF

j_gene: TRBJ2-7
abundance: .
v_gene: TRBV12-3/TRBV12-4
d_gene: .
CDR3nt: TGTGCCAGCAGTTTTCTCAGTCCTCCCCACGAGCAGTACTTC
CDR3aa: CASSFLSPPHEQYF

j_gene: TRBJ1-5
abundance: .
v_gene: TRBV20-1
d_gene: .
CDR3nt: TGCAGTGCTAGAGCCAACCAGAGAGAGGATCAGCCCCAGCATTTT
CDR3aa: CSARANQREDQPQHF

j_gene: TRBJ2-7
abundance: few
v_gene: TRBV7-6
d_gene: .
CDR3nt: TGTGCCAGCAGCTTAAGTAACCCGGACGAGCAGTACTTC
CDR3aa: CASSLSNPDEQYF

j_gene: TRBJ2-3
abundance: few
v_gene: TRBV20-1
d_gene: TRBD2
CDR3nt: TGCAGTGCTACTAGACTAGCGGGGGACCGCACAGATACGCAGTATTTT
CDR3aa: CSATRLAGDRTDTQYF

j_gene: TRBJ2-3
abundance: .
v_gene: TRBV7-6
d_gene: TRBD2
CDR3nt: TGTGCCAGCAGCCCTAAAGTTGGACTAGCGGGAGGGCCGGGAGATACGCAGTATTTT
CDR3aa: CASSPKVGLAGGPGDTQYF

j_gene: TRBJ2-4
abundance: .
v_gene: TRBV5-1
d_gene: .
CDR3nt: TGCGCCAGCAGCTTAGGAGGGGGGGCATACATTCAGTACTTC
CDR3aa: CASSLGGGAYIQYF

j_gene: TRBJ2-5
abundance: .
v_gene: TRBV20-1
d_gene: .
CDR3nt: TGCAGTGCTCGCCAGCCGGCAAAAGAGACCCAGTACTTC
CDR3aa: CSARQPAKETQYF

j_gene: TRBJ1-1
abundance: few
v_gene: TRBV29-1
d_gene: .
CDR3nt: TGCAGCGTTCCTAAAGGGCCCCGGGGCACTGAAGCTTTCTTT
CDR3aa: CSVPKGPRGTEAFF

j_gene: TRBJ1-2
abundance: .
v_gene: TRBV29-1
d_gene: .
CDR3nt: TGCAGCGTTGAACGGACAGCGGAGCCTTATGGCTACACCTTC
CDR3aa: CSVERTAEPYGYTF

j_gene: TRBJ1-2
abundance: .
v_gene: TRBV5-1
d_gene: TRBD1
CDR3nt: TGCGCCAGCAGACCAATTGGACAGGGGGATGGCTACACCTTC
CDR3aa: CASRPIGQGDGYTF

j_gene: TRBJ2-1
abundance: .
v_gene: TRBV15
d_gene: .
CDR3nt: TGTGCCACCCTTACGGTGTTTAGCTCCTACAATGAGCAGTTCTTC
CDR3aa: CATLTVFSSYNEQFF

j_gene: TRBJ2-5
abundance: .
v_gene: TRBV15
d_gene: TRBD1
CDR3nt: TGTGCCACCAGCAGAGTCAGGACAGGGGGAGAGACCCAGTACTTC
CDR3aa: CATSRVRTGGETQYF

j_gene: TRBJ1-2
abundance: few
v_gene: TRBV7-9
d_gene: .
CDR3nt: TGTGCCAGCAGCTTAGCGCCGCCAGAAAATGGCTACACCTTC
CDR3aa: CASSLAPPENGYTF

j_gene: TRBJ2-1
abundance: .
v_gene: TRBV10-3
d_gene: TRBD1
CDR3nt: TGTGCCATCAGTGGTAATGAACAGGGGGGAAATGAGCAGTTCTTC
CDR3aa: CAISGNEQGGNEQFF

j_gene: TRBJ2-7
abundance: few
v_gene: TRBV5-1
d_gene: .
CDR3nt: TGCGCCAGCAGCTCCAACCTCAACAATGACGAGCAGTACTTC
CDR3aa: CASSSNLNNDEQYF